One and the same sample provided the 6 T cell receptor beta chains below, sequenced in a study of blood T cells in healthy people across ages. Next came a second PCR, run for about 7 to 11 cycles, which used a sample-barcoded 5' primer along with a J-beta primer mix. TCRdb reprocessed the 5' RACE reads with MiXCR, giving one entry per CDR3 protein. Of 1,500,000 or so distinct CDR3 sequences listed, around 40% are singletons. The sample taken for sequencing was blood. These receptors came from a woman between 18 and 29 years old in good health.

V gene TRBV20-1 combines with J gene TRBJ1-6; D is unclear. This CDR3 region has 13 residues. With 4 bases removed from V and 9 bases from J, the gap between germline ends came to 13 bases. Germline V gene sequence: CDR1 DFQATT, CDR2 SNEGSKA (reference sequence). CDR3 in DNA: TGCAGTGCTAAGTCAAGTGTCTCTTCACCCCTCCACTTT. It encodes CSAKSSVSSPLHF.

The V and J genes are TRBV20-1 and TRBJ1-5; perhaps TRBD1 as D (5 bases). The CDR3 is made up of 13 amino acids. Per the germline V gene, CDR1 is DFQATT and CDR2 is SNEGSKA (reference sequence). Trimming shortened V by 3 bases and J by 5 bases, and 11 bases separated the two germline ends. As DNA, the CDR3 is TGCAGTGCTAGTCCCTCGGGGGATCAGCCCCAGCATTTT. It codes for CSASPSGDQPQHF.

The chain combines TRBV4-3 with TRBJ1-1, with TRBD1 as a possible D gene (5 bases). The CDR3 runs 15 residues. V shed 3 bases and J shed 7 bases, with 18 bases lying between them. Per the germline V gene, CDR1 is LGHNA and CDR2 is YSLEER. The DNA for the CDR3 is TGCGCCAGCAGCCAGTGGGGGAGGGTTTCGGATGAAGCTTTCTTT. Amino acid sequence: CASSQWGRVSDEAFF.

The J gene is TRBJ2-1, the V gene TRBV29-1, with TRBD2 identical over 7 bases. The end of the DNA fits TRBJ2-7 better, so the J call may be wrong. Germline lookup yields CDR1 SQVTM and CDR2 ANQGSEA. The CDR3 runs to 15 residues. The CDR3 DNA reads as TGCAGCGGAGCCCTAGCGGATAGCTCCTACAATGAGCAGTACTTC. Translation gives CSGALADSSYNEQYF.

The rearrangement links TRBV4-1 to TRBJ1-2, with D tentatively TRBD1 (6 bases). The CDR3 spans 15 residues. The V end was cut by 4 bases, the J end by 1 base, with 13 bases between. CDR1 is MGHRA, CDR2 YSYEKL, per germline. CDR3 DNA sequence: TGCGCCAGCAGCCCCGAAGGGGGAAGTAACTATGGCTACACCTTC. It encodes CASSPEGGSNYGYTF.

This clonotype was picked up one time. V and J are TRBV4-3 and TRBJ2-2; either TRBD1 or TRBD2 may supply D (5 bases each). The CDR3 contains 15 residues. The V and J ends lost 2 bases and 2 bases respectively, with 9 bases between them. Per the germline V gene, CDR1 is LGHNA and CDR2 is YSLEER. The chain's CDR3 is CASSQTGANTGELFF. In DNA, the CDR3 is TGCGCCAGCAGCCAAACCGGGGCTAACACCGGGGAGCTGTTTTTT.